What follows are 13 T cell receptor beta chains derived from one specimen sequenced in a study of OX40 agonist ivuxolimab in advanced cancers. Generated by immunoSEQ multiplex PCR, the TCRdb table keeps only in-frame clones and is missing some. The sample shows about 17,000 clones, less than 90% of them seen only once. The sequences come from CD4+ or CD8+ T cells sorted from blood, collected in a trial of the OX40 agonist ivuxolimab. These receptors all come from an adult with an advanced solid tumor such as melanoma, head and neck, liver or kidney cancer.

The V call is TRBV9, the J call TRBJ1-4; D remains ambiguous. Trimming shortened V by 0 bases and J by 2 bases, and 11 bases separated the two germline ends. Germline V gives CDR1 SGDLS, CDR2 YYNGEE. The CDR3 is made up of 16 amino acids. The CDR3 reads CASSVGGGVTNEKLFF. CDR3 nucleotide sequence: TGTGCCAGCAGCGTAGGGGGTGGTGTGACTAATGAAAAACTGTTTTTT.

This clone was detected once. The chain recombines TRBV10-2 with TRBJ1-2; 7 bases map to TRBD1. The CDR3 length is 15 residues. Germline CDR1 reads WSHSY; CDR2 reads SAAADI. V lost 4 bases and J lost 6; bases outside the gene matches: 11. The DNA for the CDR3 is TGCGCCAGCAGTGGGATGGACAGGACGGTCAATGGCTACACCTTC. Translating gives CASSGMDRTVNGYTF.

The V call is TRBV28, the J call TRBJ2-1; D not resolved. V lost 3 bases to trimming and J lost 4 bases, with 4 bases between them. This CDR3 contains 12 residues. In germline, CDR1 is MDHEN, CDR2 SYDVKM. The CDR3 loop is CASSLDYNEQFF. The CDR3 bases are TGTGCCAGCAGTTTGGATTACAATGAGCAGTTCTTC.

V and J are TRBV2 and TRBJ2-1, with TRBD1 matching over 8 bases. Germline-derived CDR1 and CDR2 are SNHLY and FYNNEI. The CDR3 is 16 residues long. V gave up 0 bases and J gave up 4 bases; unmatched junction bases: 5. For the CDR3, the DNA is TGTGCCAGCAGTGAAGCATGGGACAGGCCATACAATGAGCAGTTCTTC. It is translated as CASSEAWDRPYNEQFF.

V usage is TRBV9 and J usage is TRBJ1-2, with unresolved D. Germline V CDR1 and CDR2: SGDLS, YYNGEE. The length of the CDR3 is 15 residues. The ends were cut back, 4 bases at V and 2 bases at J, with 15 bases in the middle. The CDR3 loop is CASSLSPTGNYGYTF. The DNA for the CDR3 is TGTGCCAGCAGCCTAAGCCCGACGGGGAACTATGGCTACACCTTC.

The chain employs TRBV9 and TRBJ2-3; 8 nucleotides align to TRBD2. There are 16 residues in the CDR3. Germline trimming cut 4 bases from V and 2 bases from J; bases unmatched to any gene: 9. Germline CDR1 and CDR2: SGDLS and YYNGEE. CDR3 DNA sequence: TGTGCCAGCAGCCCAGTAGCGGGGTTATTCACAGATACGCAGTATTTT. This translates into CASSPVAGLFTDTQYF.

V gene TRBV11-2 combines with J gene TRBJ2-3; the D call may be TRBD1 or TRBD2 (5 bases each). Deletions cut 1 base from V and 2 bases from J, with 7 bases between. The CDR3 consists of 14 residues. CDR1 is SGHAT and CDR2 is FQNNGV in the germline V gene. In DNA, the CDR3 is TGTGCCAGCAGCTTAGGGGGGAACACAGATACGCAGTATTTT. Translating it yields CASSLGGNTDTQYF.

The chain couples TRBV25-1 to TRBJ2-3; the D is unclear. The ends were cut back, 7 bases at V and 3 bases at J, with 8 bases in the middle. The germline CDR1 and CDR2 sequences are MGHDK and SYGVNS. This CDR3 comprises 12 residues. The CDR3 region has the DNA TGTGCCAGCATAGTTGGGACAGATACGCAGTATTTT. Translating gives CASIVGTDTQYF.

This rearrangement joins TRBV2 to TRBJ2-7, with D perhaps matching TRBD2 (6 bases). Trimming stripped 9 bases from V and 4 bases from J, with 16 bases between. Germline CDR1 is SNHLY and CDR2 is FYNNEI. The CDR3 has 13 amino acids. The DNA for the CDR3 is TGTGCCAGGCTTGCGCCGGGGGATTACGAGCAGTACTTC. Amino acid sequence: CARLAPGDYEQYF.

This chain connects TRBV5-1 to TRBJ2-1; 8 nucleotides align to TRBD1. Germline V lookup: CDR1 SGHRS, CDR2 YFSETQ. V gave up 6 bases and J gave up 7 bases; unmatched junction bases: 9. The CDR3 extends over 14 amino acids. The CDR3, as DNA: TGCGCCAGCAAGGTGGACAGGGTCCAGAATGAGCAGTTCTTC. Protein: CASKVDRVQNEQFF.

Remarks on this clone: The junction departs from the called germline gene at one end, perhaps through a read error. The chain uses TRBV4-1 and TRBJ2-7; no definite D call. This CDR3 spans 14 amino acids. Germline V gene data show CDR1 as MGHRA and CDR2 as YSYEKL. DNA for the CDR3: TGCGCCAGCAGCCAAGTGCTGGGGTCCTCCGAGCAGTACTTC. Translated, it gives CASSQVLGSSEQYF.

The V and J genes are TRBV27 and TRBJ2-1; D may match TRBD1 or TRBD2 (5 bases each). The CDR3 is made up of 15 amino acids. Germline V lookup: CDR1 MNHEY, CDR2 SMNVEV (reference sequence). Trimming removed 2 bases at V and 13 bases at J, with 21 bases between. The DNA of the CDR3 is TGTGCCAGCAGTTTAGCCGGGACGGGAAAATTCGGACAGTTCTTC. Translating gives CASSLAGTGKFGQFF.

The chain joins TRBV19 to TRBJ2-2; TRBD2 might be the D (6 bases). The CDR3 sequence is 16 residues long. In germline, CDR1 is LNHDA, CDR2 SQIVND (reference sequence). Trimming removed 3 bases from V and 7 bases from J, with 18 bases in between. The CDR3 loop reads CASSILAWGDGGELFF. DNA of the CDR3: TGTGCCAGTAGTATCTTGGCTTGGGGGGATGGCGGGGAGCTGTTTTTT.